The 4 T cell receptor beta chains reported below all come from one sample, sequenced in a study of CD4 T cells in relation to SARS-CoV-2 and coronaviruses. TCRdb's copy holds only in-frame clones and misses some; the assay was immunoSEQ multiplex PCR. The table has around 54,000 clones, approximately 90% seen once; the top ten hold 0.3% to 0.5%. The sequenced sample was naive CD4+ T cells from PBMCs. Regarding subset: naive CD4+ T cells isolated by negative enrichment. All receptors derive from an adult with COVID-19.

This chain's CDR3 is CASSAYRQGVWGNTIYF. For the CDR3, the DNA is TGTGCCAGCAGCGCCTATAGACAGGGGGTATGGGGAAACACCATATATTTT. V and J are TRBV9 and TRBJ1-3, with TRBD1 identical over 9 bases. The trim removed 3 bases at V and 4 bases at J, leaving 11 bases unmatched. The CDR3 runs 17 residues. Germline loops: CDR1 SGDLS, CDR2 YYNGEE.

The chain uses TRBV12-3 or TRBV12-4 and TRBJ2-5; D may be TRBD2 (6 bases). The CDR3 length is 13 residues. The V gene lost 4 bases and the J gene lost 5 bases, with 11 bases spanning the gap. CDR3 sequence: CASSSRGMETQYF. The CDR3 coding sequence is TGTGCCAGCAGTTCTCGGGGGATGGAGACCCAGTACTTC.

The table lists this clone with a count of one. This same CDR3 is encoded by further DNA sequences in the sample. This chain connects TRBV7-9 to TRBJ2-2, with D unresolved. The CDR3 has 14 amino acids. The germline CDR1 and CDR2 sequences are SEHNR and FQNEAQ (reference sequence). Trimming stripped 2 bases from V and 2 bases from J, with 6 bases between. The CDR3 region is CASSLLVNTGELFF. In DNA, the CDR3 is TGTGCCAGCAGCTTACTAGTTAACACCGGGGAGCTGTTTTTT.

The genes are TRBV4-2 and TRBJ1-2; possible D gene TRBD1, 5 bases. CDR3 size: 17 residues. Trimming cost V 1 base and J 0 bases, with 15 bases left between them. Germline V CDR1 and CDR2: LGHNA, YNFKEQ. CDR3 protein: CASSQVSGGPANYGYTF. In nucleotides, the CDR3 is TGTGCCAGCAGCCAAGTATCCGGGGGACCAGCTAACTATGGCTACACCTTC.